A selection of T cell receptor beta chains follows, all from one sample in a study of OX40 agonist ivuxolimab in advanced cancers. Method: immunoSEQ multiplex PCR; TCRdb's copy keeps in-frame clones and lacks some. This table has 25,000 or so clones, approximately 73% appearing once. Sequenced here: CD4+ or CD8+ T cells sorted from blood, sampled in a trial of the OX40 agonist ivuxolimab. All receptors come from an adult with an advanced solid tumor such as melanoma, head and neck, liver or kidney cancer. The CDR3 runs from the conserved cysteine through the conserved F or W. The order of the fields is clone size, D gene, CDR3 length, V gene, J gene, CDR3 DNA, CDR3 protein. A D gene is named only where the DNA matches it firmly. Not all rows give a size; the values are once, few, many and, for expanded clones, a class.

>NA|NA|13|TRBV5-1|TRBJ2-7
TGCGCCAGCAGCTTGGAGATTAACTGGGGGCAGTACTTC
CASSLEINWGQYF
>NA|NA|14|TRBV5-6|TRBJ2-2
TGTGCCAGCACCCCCACAAGAAACACCGGGGAGCTGTTTTTT
CASTPTRNTGELFF
>NA|NA|12|TRBV19|TRBJ1-6
TGTGCCAGTACCATTCCCCCAGCGACCCTCCACTTT
CASTIPPATLHF
>NA|NA|12|TRBV27|TRBJ2-3
TGTGCCAGCAGTTTCCCTCCAGATACGCAGTATTTT
CASSFPPDTQYF
>NA|NA|12|TRBV4-1|TRBJ2-2
TGCGCCAGCAGCCAAGCCGGCGGGGAGCTGTTTTTT
CASSQAGGELFF
>many|NA|16|TRBV4-1|TRBJ2-7
TGCGCCAGCAGCCAAGGAATGGGGCCTAGGTCCTACGAGCAGTACTTC
CASSQGMGPRSYEQYF
>NA|NA|14|TRBV28|TRBJ2-4
TGTGCCAGCAGCACGGAATGGGCCAAAAACATTCAGTACTTC
CASSTEWAKNIQYF
>NA|NA|13|TRBV5-6|TRBJ1-2
TGTGCCAGCAGCTTGGGACGGAACTATGGCTACACCTTC
CASSLGRNYGYTF
>NA|NA|13|TRBV5-6|TRBJ1-4
TGTGCCAGCAGCTCGGGCAGGGGACGAAAACTGTTTTTT
CASSSGRGRKLFF
>few|NA|17|TRBV7-2|TRBJ2-7
TGTGCCAGCAGCCCCCTAGGCTCCCTGGGTAGTTCATACGAGCAGTACTTC
CASSPLGSLGSSYEQYF
>NA|TRBD1|15|TRBV5-1|TRBJ1-1
TGCGCCAGCAGCCCAGCACGGACAGGTGGCACTGAAGCTTTCTTT
CASSPARTGGTEAFF
>NA|NA|13|TRBV6-5|TRBJ1-2
TGTGCCAGCAGTTACGGGCAGAGGAATGGCTACACCTTC
CASSYGQRNGYTF
>once|TRBD1|16|TRBV7-8|TRBJ1-5
TGTGCCAGCAGCTCAGGGACAGCTTATAGCAATCAGCCCCAGCATTTT
CASSSGTAYSNQPQHF
>NA|TRBD2|16|TRBV9|TRBJ2-7
TGTGCCAGCAGCTCAAGAGGTGGGGGGGGAGCCTACGAGCAGTACTTC
CASSSRGGGGAYEQYF
>NA|NA|14|TRBV19|TRBJ2-1
TGTGCCAGTAGTAGCCAGAGGGGGGGCCGGGAGCAGTTCTTC
CASSSQRGGREQFF
>once|NA|14|TRBV7-6|TRBJ1-2
TGTGCCAGCACCCCCGAGGCAGGGCCCTATGGCTACACCTTC
CASTPEAGPYGYTF
>few|NA|17|TRBV5-1|TRBJ2-3
TGCGCCAGCAGTCATACAGGGCTTCCTTCTAGCACAGATACGCAGTATTTT
CASSHTGLPSSTDTQYF
>NA|TRBD2|16|TRBV9|TRBJ2-5
TGTGCCAGCAGCGCCGATCGCGGGGGGCCCCAAGAGACCCAGTACTTC
CASSADRGGPQETQYF
>NA|TRBD1|15|TRBV9|TRBJ2-7
TGTGCCAGCAGCGAGGACAGGACCCACTCCTACGAGCAGTACTTC
CASSEDRTHSYEQYF
>NA|NA|17|TRBV28|TRBJ2-7
TGTGCCAGCTCTTCTCCGGTTTCGGGGGCTCGATCCTACGAGCAGTACTTC
CASSSPVSGARSYEQYF
>NA|TRBD2|16|TRBV12-5|TRBJ2-5
TGTGCTAGTGGTTTTGGACTAGCGGGTGTGTATGAGACCCAGTACTTC
CASGFGLAGVYETQYF
>NA|TRBD1|14|TRBV2|TRBJ1-2
TGTGCCAGCAAGGATAGGGGGCTCTCTGAGGGCTACACCTTC
CASKDRGLSEGYTF